The present T cell receptor (beta chain) was sequenced within a study of early T cells in non-severe SARS-CoV-2 infection. On the study more broadly: The authors sequenced bulk RNA from unsorted whole blood, leaving chains unpaired. Overall study results and limits: CD4 and private specificities were missed by VDJdb matching, which favored anti-spike CD8 responses.

The TCR library protocol was used to attach unique molecular identifiers. These identifiers were attached to individual cDNA molecules. TCRdb ran MiXCR on the 5' RACE reads and lists one entry per CDR3 protein. The sample lists tens of thousands of distinct CDR3 sequences, roughly 15% occurring once. This clonotype appeared a few times. Its antigen remains unknown. The CDR3 spans 14 residues. Trimming left V 6 bases short and J 1 base short, with 15 bases between. Per germline, CDR1 DFQATT and CDR2 SNEGSKA (reference sequence). This receptor was taken from an adult who was a healthcare worker with PCR-confirmed SARS-CoV-2 infection or an uninfected control (not recorded which). The sample here was whole blood, taken at baseline. The chain employs TRBV20-1 and TRBJ2-5, with D tentatively TRBD2 (5 bases). CDR3 loop: CSAPSRAGQETQYF. The DNA of the CDR3 is TGCAGTGCCCCCTCGCGGGCGGGCCAAGAGACCCAGTACTTC.